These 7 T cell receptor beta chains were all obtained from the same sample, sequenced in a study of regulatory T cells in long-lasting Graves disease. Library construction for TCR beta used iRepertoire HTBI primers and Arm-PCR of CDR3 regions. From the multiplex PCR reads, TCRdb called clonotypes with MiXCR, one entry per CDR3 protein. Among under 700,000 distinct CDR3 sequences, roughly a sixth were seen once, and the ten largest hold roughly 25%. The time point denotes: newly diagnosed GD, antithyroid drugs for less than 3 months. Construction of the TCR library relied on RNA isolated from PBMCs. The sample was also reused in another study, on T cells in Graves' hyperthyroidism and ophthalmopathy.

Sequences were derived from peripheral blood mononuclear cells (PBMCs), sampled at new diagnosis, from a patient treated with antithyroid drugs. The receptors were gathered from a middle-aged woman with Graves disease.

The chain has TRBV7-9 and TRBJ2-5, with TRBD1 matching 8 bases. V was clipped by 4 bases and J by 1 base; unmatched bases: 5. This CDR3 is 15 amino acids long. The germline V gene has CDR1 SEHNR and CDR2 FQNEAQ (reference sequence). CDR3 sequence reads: CASSYTGGLQETQYF. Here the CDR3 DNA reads TGTGCCAGCAGCTACACAGGGGGACTCCAAGAGACCCAGTACTTC.

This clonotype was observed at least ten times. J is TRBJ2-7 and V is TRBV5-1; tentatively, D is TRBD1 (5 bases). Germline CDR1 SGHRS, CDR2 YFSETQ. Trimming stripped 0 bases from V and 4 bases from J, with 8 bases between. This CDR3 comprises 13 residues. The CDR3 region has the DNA TGCGCCAGCAGCTTGGCGGACACTTACGAGCAGTACTTC. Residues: CASSLADTYEQYF.

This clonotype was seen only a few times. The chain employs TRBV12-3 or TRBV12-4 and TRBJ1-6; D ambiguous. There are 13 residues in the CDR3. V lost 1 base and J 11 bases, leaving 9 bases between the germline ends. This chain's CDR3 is CASSLEAGTPLHF. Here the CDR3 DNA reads TGTGCCAGCAGTTTAGAGGCCGGGACACCCCTCCACTTT.

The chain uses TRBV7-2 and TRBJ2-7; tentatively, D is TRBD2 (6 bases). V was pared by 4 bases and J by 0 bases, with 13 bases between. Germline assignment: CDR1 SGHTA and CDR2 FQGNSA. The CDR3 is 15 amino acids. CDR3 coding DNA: TGTGCCAGCAGCTCCTTGGAGGGTATCTCCTACGAGCAGTACTTC. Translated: CASSSLEGISYEQYF.

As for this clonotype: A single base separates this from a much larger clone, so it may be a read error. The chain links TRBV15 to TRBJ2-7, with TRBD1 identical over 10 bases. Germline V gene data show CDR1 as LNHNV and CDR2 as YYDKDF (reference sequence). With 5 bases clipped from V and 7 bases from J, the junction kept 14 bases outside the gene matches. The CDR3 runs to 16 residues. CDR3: CATSGGQGIGLGEQYF. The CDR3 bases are TGTGCCACCAGCGGGGGACAGGGGATAGGTCTTGGTGAGCAGTACTTC.

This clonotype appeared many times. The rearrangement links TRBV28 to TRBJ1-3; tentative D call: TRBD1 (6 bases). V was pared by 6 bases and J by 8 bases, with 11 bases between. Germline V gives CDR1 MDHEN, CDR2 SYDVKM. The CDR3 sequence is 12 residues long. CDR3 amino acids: CASSLRGDTIYF. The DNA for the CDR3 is TGTGCCAGCAGCCTTAGGGGGGACACCATATATTTT. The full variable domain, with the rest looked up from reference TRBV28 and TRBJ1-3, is DVKVTQSSRYLVKRTGEKVFLECVQDMDHENMFWYRQDPGLGLRLIYFSYDVKMKEKGDIPEGYSVSREKKERFSLILESASTNQTSMYLCASSLRGDTIYFGEGSWLTVV.

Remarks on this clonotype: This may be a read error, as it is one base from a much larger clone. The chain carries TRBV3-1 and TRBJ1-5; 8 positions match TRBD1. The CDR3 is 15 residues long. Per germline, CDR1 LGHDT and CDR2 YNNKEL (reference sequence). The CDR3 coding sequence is TGTGCCAGCAGCCAAACAGGGGGGAGCAGTCAGCCCCAGCATTTT. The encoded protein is CASSQTGGSSQPQHF.